These 30 T cell receptor beta chains were all obtained from the same sample, sequenced in a study of blood T cell repertoires in COVID-19. Profiling relied on immunoSEQ multiplex PCR, and the TCRdb table lists in-frame clones only, not all of them. Of under 300,000 clones in the sample, 88% were seen once. Specimen: peripheral blood. The receptor source for this set is a woman between 25 and 40 years old with acute or convalescent COVID-19.

The chain links TRBV7-2 to TRBJ1-4; D possibly corresponds to TRBD1 (5 bases). Per the germline V gene, CDR1 is SGHTA and CDR2 is FQGNSA. V gave up 5 bases and J gave up 8 bases, with 15 bases separating them. The CDR3 covers 14 residues. DNA of the CDR3: TGTGCCAGCAGCATAGGGCAGGGAGGGGAAAAACTGTTTTTT. Translated, it gives CASSIGQGGEKLFF. Supplemented by reference TRBV7-2 and TRBJ1-4, the full variable domain reads GAGVSQSPSNKVTEKGKDVELRCDPISGHTALYWYRQSLGQGLEFLIYFQGNSAPDKSGLPSDRFSAERTGGSVSTLTIQRTQQEDSAVYLCASSIGQGGEKLFFGSGTQLSVL.

The chain joins TRBV7-2 to TRBJ2-2, with 10 bases that match TRBD1. Germline V CDR1 and CDR2: SGHTA, FQGNSA. This CDR3 has 15 amino acids. Trimming at V came to 5 bases and at J to 6 bases, leaving 6 bases not matched to a gene. This CDR3 is CASSLGQGGAGELFF. DNA of the CDR3: TGTGCCAGCAGCCTCGGACAGGGGGGCGCCGGGGAGCTGTTTTTT.

The chain joins TRBV30 to TRBJ1-2, with a possible D match to TRBD1 (6 bases). The CDR3 is made up of 14 amino acids. The germline gives CDR1 GTSNPN, CDR2 SVGIG (reference sequence). The V and J ends lost 4 bases and 4 bases respectively, with 16 bases between them. CDR3 in amino acids: CAWTGKGGTYGYTF. CDR3 in DNA: TGTGCCTGGACTGGGAAGGGGGGGACCTATGGCTACACCTTC.

This chain uses TRBV7-9 with TRBJ1-3; D unclear. Germline CDR1 is SEHNR and CDR2 is FQNEAQ (reference sequence). The V and J ends lost 2 bases and 0 bases respectively, with 8 bases between them. CDR3 length: 15 amino acids. The CDR3: CASSLMARSGNTIYF. The CDR3 region has the DNA TGTGCCAGCAGCTTAATGGCCCGCTCTGGAAACACCATATATTTT. Together with reference TRBV7-9 and TRBJ1-3, the CDR3 gives the full variable domain: DTGVSQNPRHKITKRGQNVTFRCDPISEHNRLYWYRQTLGQGPEFLTYFQNEAQLEKSRLLSDRFSAERPKGSFSTLEIQRTEQGDSAMYLCASSLMARSGNTIYFGEGSWLTVV.

This clone was observed a single time. This chain connects TRBV7-2 to TRBJ1-4; 12 bases are shared with TRBD1. Germline V gene sequence: CDR1 SGHTA, CDR2 FQGNSA. V was clipped by 3 bases and J by 6 bases; unmatched bases: 2. This CDR3 has 15 residues. The CDR3 region has the DNA TGTGCCAGCAGCTTGGGACAGGGGGCTTATGAAAAACTGTTTTTT. Its translation: CASSLGQGAYEKLFF.

The rearrangement joins TRBV7-2 to TRBJ2-7; D is undetermined. The CDR3 is 15 amino acids. CDR1 is SGHTA, CDR2 FQGNSA, per germline. The ends were cut back, 5 bases at V and 0 bases at J, with 14 bases in the middle. CDR3 sequence: CASSLIERSSYEQYF. As DNA, the CDR3 is TGTGCCAGCAGCCTTATAGAGAGGAGCTCCTACGAGCAGTACTTC.

This chain uses TRBV11-2 with TRBJ1-1, with D possibly TRBD1 on 6 matching bases. Trimming stripped 5 bases from V and 6 bases from J, with 19 bases between. This CDR3 contains 15 residues. CDR1 SGHAT and CDR2 FQNNGV come from the germline V gene. This CDR3 is CASSLNSGGGPEAFF. The CDR3, as DNA: TGTGCCAGCAGCCTTAACTCCGGTGGGGGCCCTGAAGCTTTCTTT. Variable domain in full (rest from reference TRBV11-2 and TRBJ1-1): EAGVAQSPRYKIIEKRQSVAFWCNPISGHATLYWYQQILGQGPKLLIQFQNNGVVDDSQLPKDRFSAERLKGVDSTLKIQPAKLEDSAVYLCASSLNSGGGPEAFFGQGTRLTVV.

The chain combines TRBV5-4 with TRBJ2-5, with 8 bases lining up with TRBD2. The CDR3 covers 15 residues. V shed 3 bases, J shed 4 bases, and the junction held 8 bases outside the gene matches. CDR1 and CDR2 (germline): SGHNT, YYREEE (reference sequence). CDR3 sequence reads: CASSSGVAGTETQYF. As DNA, the CDR3 is TGTGCCAGCAGCTCCGGGGTAGCGGGAACAGAGACCCAGTACTTC.

The rearrangement uses TRBV11-2 and TRBJ2-7; possibly TRBD2 for D (6 bases). V lost 2 bases and J lost 6, with 14 bases in between. Germline V gene data show CDR1 as SGHAT and CDR2 as FQNNGV. There are 14 residues in the CDR3. CDR3 in DNA: TGTGCCAGCAGCTTATGGGCACTAGCCCTCGAGCAGTACTTC. This codes for CASSLWALALEQYF.

The rearrangement joins TRBV9 to TRBJ2-1, with 9 bases identical to TRBD2. This CDR3 has 17 amino acids. Germline values: CDR1 SGDLS, CDR2 YYNGEE. Germline trimming cut 0 bases from V and 3 bases from J; bases unmatched to any gene: 7. In DNA form, the CDR3 reads TGTGCCAGCAGCGTAGCAGAGCTAGCGGGGTTCTACAATGAGCAGTTCTTC. Protein: CASSVAELAGFYNEQFF.

V gene TRBV5-6 combines with J gene TRBJ2-5; 7 positions agree with TRBD2. CDR3 length: 15 amino acids. Trimming took 4 bases from V and 1 from J; bases not matched to a gene: 7. In germline, CDR1 is SGHDT, CDR2 YYEEEE. The CDR3 sequence is CASSPYGRFQETQYF. CDR3 bases: TGTGCCAGCAGCCCTTACGGGAGGTTCCAAGAGACCCAGTACTTC.

The chain recombines TRBV18 with TRBJ2-3; 10 bases are a match to TRBD2. The CDR3 consists of 16 residues. V was clipped by 6 bases and J by 2 bases; unmatched bases: 8. Germline CDR1 reads KGHSH; CDR2 reads LQKENI. The CDR3 loop reads CASSPTGTSDTDTQYF. The CDR3 DNA follows: TGTGCCAGCTCGCCTACAGGGACTAGCGACACAGATACGCAGTATTTT.

The V and J genes are TRBV6-2 or TRBV6-3 and TRBJ2-5; 11 bases agree with TRBD2. V trimming: 2 bases; J trimming: 5 bases; junction bases outside the gene matches: 7. This CDR3 contains 16 residues. Looked up from germline, CDR1 is MNHEY and CDR2 is SVGEGT. The CDR3 nucleotides are TGTGCCAGCAGTTACGCGCTAGCGGGAGGTCGGGAGACCCAGTACTTC. Its protein is CASSYALAGGRETQYF.

The DNA of the CDR3 is TGTGCCTGGAGTACGGGGAAGGGCGGATACAATGAGCAGTTCTTC. This encodes CAWSTGKGGYNEQFF. The chain is built from TRBV30 and TRBJ2-1; D is perhaps TRBD2 (5 bases). The CDR3 runs 15 residues. Germline lookup yields CDR1 GTSNPN and CDR2 SVGIG (reference sequence). V was trimmed by 2 bases and J by 4 bases, leaving 15 bases between them.

V usage is TRBV29-1 and J usage is TRBJ2-3; D is ambiguous. V lost 5 bases, J lost 0 bases, and 9 bases lay in between. Germline V gene data show CDR1 as SQVTM and CDR2 as ANQGSEA. The CDR3 is 13 amino acids. CDR3: CSVPMTSTDTQYF. CDR3 DNA: TGCAGCGTTCCAATGACTAGCACAGATACGCAGTATTTT.

This chain uses TRBV19 with TRBJ2-2, with TRBD2 identical over 12 bases. This CDR3 is 16 amino acids long. The germline CDR1 and CDR2 sequences are LNHDA and SQIVND (reference sequence). With 5 bases clipped from V and 8 bases from J, the junction kept 9 bases outside the gene matches. The CDR3 nucleotides are TGTGCCAGTAGTGGTCGACTAGCGGGAGAGTCTGGGGAGCTGTTTTTT. It specifies CASSGRLAGESGELFF.

The chain uses TRBV4-2 and TRBJ2-7, with 7 bases that match TRBD1. Per germline, CDR1 LGHNA and CDR2 YNFKEQ. The CDR3 length is 15 residues. Trimming removed 1 base from V and 2 bases from J; junction bases left unmatched: 5. CDR3: CASSQVIQGAYEQYF. CDR3 sequence (DNA): TGTGCCAGCAGCCAAGTAATTCAGGGGGCCTACGAGCAGTACTTC.

The chain employs TRBV7-8 and TRBJ1-3, with TRBD1 matching over 9 bases. This CDR3 has 16 amino acids. V gave up 4 bases and J gave up 5 bases; unmatched junction bases: 9. Germline-derived CDR1 and CDR2 are SGHVS and FQNEAQ. The CDR3 region has the DNA TGTGCCAGCAGCTCACTCCGGGACAGGGATAGAAACACCATATATTTT. Translation gives CASSSLRDRDRNTIYF.

V gene TRBV7-9 combines with J gene TRBJ1-5; 9 nucleotides line up with TRBD1. Trimming took 4 bases from V and 1 from J; bases not matched to a gene: 5. Germline CDR1 SEHNR, CDR2 FQNEAQ (reference sequence). The CDR3 consists of 16 residues. The CDR3 spells CASSSLGQGSNQPQHF. CDR3 nucleotides: TGTGCCAGCAGCTCATTGGGACAGGGCAGCAATCAGCCCCAGCATTTT. Full variable domain (missing parts from reference TRBV7-9 and TRBJ1-5): DTGVSQNPRHKITKRGQNVTFRCDPISEHNRLYWYRQTLGQGPEFLTYFQNEAQLEKSRLLSDRFSAERPKGSFSTLEIQRTEQGDSAMYLCASSSLGQGSNQPQHFGDGTRLSIL.

The genes are TRBV30 and TRBJ1-3, with D hard to call. Germline values: CDR1 GTSNPN, CDR2 SVGIG (reference sequence). CDR3 length equals 16 residues. The V and J ends lost 3 bases and 4 bases respectively, with 19 bases between them. CDR3 protein: CAWRPPSGRVGNTIYF. The CDR3 DNA reads TGTGCCTGGAGGCCCCCGAGTGGGAGAGTGGGAAACACCATATATTTT. The whole variable domain, remainder taken from reference TRBV30 and TRBJ1-3, is SQTIHQWPATLVQPVGSPLSLECTVEGTSNPNLYWYRQAAGRGLQLLFYSVGIGQISSEVPQNLSASRPQDRQFILSSKKLLLSDSGFYLCAWRPPSGRVGNTIYFGEGSWLTVV.

The chain joins TRBV6-5 to TRBJ2-7; D might be TRBD1 (6 bases). Germline V gene data show CDR1 as MNHEY and CDR2 as SVGAGI. This CDR3 comprises 11 residues. V was pared by 8 bases and J by 4 bases, with 9 bases between. The CDR3 DNA reads TGTGCCAGCCAGGGGCTTTACGAGCAGTACTTC. Its translation: CASQGLYEQYF.

This rearrangement joins TRBV27 to TRBJ2-5; 11 bases line up with TRBD1. CDR3 length: 13 residues. CDR1 MNHEY and CDR2 SMNVEV come from the germline V gene (reference sequence). The trim removed 5 bases at V and 7 bases at J, leaving 3 bases unmatched. The CDR3 coding sequence is TGTGCCAGCAGTCGGGACAGGGGGGGGACCCAGTACTTC. It specifies CASSRDRGGTQYF.

DNA for the CDR3: TGTGCCAGTAGTTATATAACTGGGGCCAACGTCCTGACTTTC. Its translation is CASSYITGANVLTF. This chain links TRBV19 with TRBJ2-6; D is undetermined. The CDR3 covers 14 residues. Deletions cut 5 bases from V and 2 bases from J, with 7 bases between. Germline CDR1 is LNHDA and CDR2 is SQIVND (reference sequence).

The V call is TRBV7-9, the J call TRBJ2-1; TRBD2 matches at 12 bases. Germline CDR1 reads SEHNR; CDR2 reads FQNEAQ (reference sequence). V trimming: 4 bases; J trimming: 3 bases; junction bases outside the gene matches: 4. CDR3 length equals 16 residues. The CDR3 region is CASSSSGRAGYNEQFF. In nucleotides, the CDR3 is TGTGCCAGCAGCTCTAGCGGGAGGGCCGGCTACAATGAGCAGTTCTTC.

The V and J genes are TRBV11-3 and TRBJ1-4; D is ambiguous. CDR1 and CDR2 (germline): SGHNT, YENEEA. Trimming pared 5 bases from V and 10 bases from J, leaving 17 bases between. The length of the CDR3 is 14 residues. This CDR3 reads CASSLGPAGGKLFF. The CDR3 DNA reads as TGTGCCAGCAGCCTAGGCCCAGCGGGAGGAAAACTGTTTTTT.

The rearrangement joins TRBV30 to TRBJ2-1, with 8 bases that match TRBD1. CDR1 GTSNPN and CDR2 SVGIG come from the germline V gene (reference sequence). Unmatched junction bases numbered 10, after V lost 3 bases and J lost 9 bases. CDR3 length: 14 amino acids. The CDR3 region is CAWSLGRGQSEQFF. Written as DNA, the CDR3 is TGTGCCTGGAGCTTGGGCAGGGGGCAGAGTGAGCAGTTCTTC. The full variable domain, rest sourced from reference TRBV30 and TRBJ2-1, is SQTIHQWPATLVQPVGSPLSLECTVEGTSNPNLYWYRQAAGRGLQLLFYSVGIGQISSEVPQNLSASRPQDRQFILSSKKLLLSDSGFYLCAWSLGRGQSEQFFGPGTRLTVL.

The genes are TRBV7-8 and TRBJ2-7; 8 bases line up with TRBD1. J was trimmed by 0 bases and V by 5 bases; bases with no gene match: 3. Germline V gives CDR1 SGHVS, CDR2 FQNEAQ. The CDR3 loop spans 14 amino acids. CDR3 DNA sequence: TGTGCCAGCAGCGGTGGGACAGGCTCCTACGAGCAGTACTTC. Translating it yields CASSGGTGSYEQYF.

J is TRBJ2-1 and V is TRBV7-9; 12 bases agree with TRBD2. Germline V CDR1 and CDR2: SEHNR, FQNEAQ (reference sequence). This CDR3 comprises 16 residues. Trimming at V came to 6 bases and at J to 4 bases, leaving 7 bases not matched to a gene. CDR3 loop: CASRDGTSGPYNEQFF. For the CDR3, the DNA is TGTGCCAGCAGGGATGGGACTAGCGGGCCTTACAATGAGCAGTTCTTC. Complete variable domain (other parts from reference TRBV7-9 and TRBJ2-1): DTGVSQNPRHKITKRGQNVTFRCDPISEHNRLYWYRQTLGQGPEFLTYFQNEAQLEKSRLLSDRFSAERPKGSFSTLEIQRTEQGDSAMYLCASRDGTSGPYNEQFFGPGTRLTVL.

The V call is TRBV18, the J call TRBJ1-3, with a possible D match to TRBD1 (6 bases). Trimming stripped 5 bases from V and 0 bases from J, with 11 bases between. Germline CDR1 is KGHSH and CDR2 is LQKENI. The CDR3 has 15 amino acids. CDR3 DNA: TGTGCCAGCTCATCGACAGGTAGCTCTGGAAACACCATATATTTT. It translates to CASSSTGSSGNTIYF.

The sample holds a few counts of this clone. This sequence joins TRBV6-4 and TRBJ2-6; 8 bases agree with TRBD1. The V gene's germline CDR1 is MRHNA and CDR2 SNTAGT. The CDR3 length is 18 residues. The J segment lost 4 bases and the V segment lost 3 bases, leaving 11 bases of the junction unmatched. The CDR3 reads CASSDSPPGGGGANVLTF. CDR3 coding DNA: TGTGCCAGCAGTGATAGCCCGCCAGGGGGCGGCGGGGCCAACGTCCTGACTTTC.